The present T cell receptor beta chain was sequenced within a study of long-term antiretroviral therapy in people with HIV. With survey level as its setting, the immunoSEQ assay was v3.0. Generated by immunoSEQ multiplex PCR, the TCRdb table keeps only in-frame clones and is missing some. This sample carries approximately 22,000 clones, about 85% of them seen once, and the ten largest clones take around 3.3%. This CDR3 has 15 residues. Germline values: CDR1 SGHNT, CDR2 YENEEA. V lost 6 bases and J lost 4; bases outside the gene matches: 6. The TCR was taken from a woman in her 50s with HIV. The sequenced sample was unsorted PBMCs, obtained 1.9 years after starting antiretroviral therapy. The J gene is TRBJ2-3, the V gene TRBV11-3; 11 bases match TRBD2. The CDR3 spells CASSSGGAEADTQYF. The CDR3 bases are TGTGCCAGCAGTAGCGGGGGGGCCGAGGCAGATACGCAGTATTTT.